This TCR beta chain was identified during a study of Ad26.COV2.S vaccination and SARS-CoV-2 variants. In the study overall: Donor allocation was to the COV1001 Ad26.COV2.S trial arm. Study-wide points: Vaccinated individuals (as opposed to placebo recipients) had higher spike-specific TCR breadth. Comparability of non-spike TCR breadth was observed across vaccine and placebo recipients. Post-vaccination breadth of spike-specific CD8+ and CD4+ T cell responses was reportedly substantial.

The protocol was immunoSEQ multiplex PCR, while the TCRdb copy is restricted to in-frame clones and leaves out a portion. The data hold about 680,000 clones, with around 89% observed a single time. Regarding treatment: roughly 19 received Ad26.COV2.S at low or high dose, single or two shots; several received placebo; per-sample allocation not given. Sampling took place 63 days after the first vaccine or placebo injection. Concerning this clone: Its antigen is not identified.

The receptor was derived from a person aged 18 to 59 who received the Ad26.COV2.S COVID-19 vaccine or a placebo. Sequencing was performed on peripheral blood, taken in a trial of Ad26.COV2.S vaccine versus placebo.

The CDR3 nucleotides are TGTGCCAGCACCCCCGCGGGGTCGGGAACTGAAGCTTTCTTT. It yields the protein CASTPAGSGTEAFF. The chain links TRBV7-9 to TRBJ1-1; D gene ambiguous. CDR1 and CDR2 from the germline V gene are SEHNR and FQNEAQ (reference sequence). The CDR3 is 14 amino acids. V was trimmed by 7 bases and J by 5 bases, leaving 17 bases between them.